This T cell receptor (beta chain) comes out of a study of T cell repertoires in cytomegalovirus infection. Study as a whole: In the study, CMV epitopes included recently identified HLA-C-restricted and well-studied HLA-B-restricted ones. Signatures in public TCR beta sequences pointed to both CMV infection and matching HLA type.

Findings of the study overall: Ex vivo responses were dominated by HLA-C-restricted CMV-specific TCR beta clonotypes.

This CDR3 comprises 14 residues. V was trimmed by 6 bases and J by 3 bases, leaving 11 bases between them. MiXCR was run by TCRdb on the reads, yielding one entry per CDR3 protein. The top ten clones hold 20% of a sample with 300,000 to 400,000 distinct CDR3 sequences, 25% to 35% of them seen once. Concerning this clonotype: Its antigen is unidentified.

The specimen was cultured PBMCs, collected from culture after CMV antigen stimulation. The source is a human donor in good health (CMV status not recorded). Some clones in this sample may be carry-over from other donors' samples. This chain links TRBV12-3 or TRBV12-4 with TRBJ1-4; D is unclear. In nucleotides, the CDR3 is TGTGCCAGCAGCCTCGGGTGGGCTAATGAAAAACTGTTTTTT. It yields the protein CASSLGWANEKLFF.